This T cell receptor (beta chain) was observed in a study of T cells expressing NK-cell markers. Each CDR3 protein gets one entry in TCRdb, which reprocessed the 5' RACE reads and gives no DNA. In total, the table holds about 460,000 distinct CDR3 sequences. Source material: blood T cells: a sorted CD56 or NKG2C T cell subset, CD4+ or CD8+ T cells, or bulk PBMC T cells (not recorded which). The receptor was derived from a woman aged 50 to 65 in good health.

This CDR3 is CASSQERGGNSPLHF. The V gene is TRBV3-1, the J gene TRBJ1-6; TCRdb reports TRBD1, a call that lacks DNA to check it against. Germline V lookup: CDR1 LGHDT, CDR2 YNNKEL (reference sequence). The CDR3 loop spans 15 amino acids.